These T cell receptor beta chains were read from a single sample in a study of cytomegalovirus exposure and HLA in healthy donors. TCRdb's table, derived via immunoSEQ multiplex PCR, lists solely in-frame clones and lacks some. The sample records about 150,000 clones, around 9.6% being singletons. Specimen: PBMCs. Every receptor here comes from a male donor in good health and CMV-seronegative. CDR3s include the opening cysteine and the closing phenylalanine or tryptophan. D genes are given only for firm matches. Clone size is given for some rows only: seen once, a few or many times, or a class if the clone is expanded.

j_call: TRBJ1-6; v_call: TRBV28; clone_size: few; d_call: TRBD1; cdr3_length: 17; cdr3_aa: CASSRQGASSYNSPLHF; cdr3_nt: TGTGCCAGCAGTCGACAGGGGGCAAGCTCCTATAATTCACCCCTCCACTTT
j_call: TRBJ1-5; v_call: TRBV30; clone_size: few; d_call: TRBD1; cdr3_length: 15; cdr3_aa: CAWSADRGISQPQHF; cdr3_nt: TGTGCCTGGAGTGCCGACAGGGGGATTAGTCAGCCCCAGCATTTT
j_call: TRBJ2-3; v_call: TRBV13; clone_size: -; d_call: TRBD2; cdr3_length: 17; cdr3_aa: CASSFSGRSPSADTQYF; cdr3_nt: TGTGCCAGCAGCTTTAGCGGGAGATCCCCATCTGCAGATACGCAGTATTTT
j_call: TRBJ2-7; v_call: TRBV5-1; clone_size: few; d_call: -; cdr3_length: 15; cdr3_aa: CASSLGAGSAYEQYF; cdr3_nt: TGCGCCAGCAGCTTGGGCGCAGGGTCGGCCTACGAGCAGTACTTC
j_call: TRBJ2-1; v_call: TRBV4-2; clone_size: -; d_call: TRBD2; cdr3_length: 17; cdr3_aa: CASSQDRRLAGDNEQFF; cdr3_nt: TGTGCCAGCAGCCAAGACAGGAGACTAGCGGGAGACAATGAGCAGTTCTTC
j_call: TRBJ2-4; v_call: TRBV9; clone_size: -; d_call: TRBD2; cdr3_length: 14; cdr3_aa: CASRPGLNKNIQYF; cdr3_nt: TGTGCCAGCAGACCGGGACTAAACAAAAACATTCAGTACTTC
j_call: TRBJ2-2; v_call: TRBV7-7; clone_size: -; d_call: TRBD1; cdr3_length: 15; cdr3_aa: CASSLGTGGHGELFF; cdr3_nt: TGTGCTAGCAGCTTGGGGACAGGGGGCCACGGGGAGCTGTTTTTT
j_call: TRBJ2-7; v_call: TRBV7-9; clone_size: few; d_call: TRBD2; cdr3_length: 17; cdr3_aa: CASSLASGSSGGYEQYF; cdr3_nt: TGTGCCAGCAGCTTAGCGTCGGGGAGTAGCGGGGGCTACGAGCAGTACTTC
j_call: TRBJ1-2; v_call: TRBV6-6; clone_size: few; d_call: -; cdr3_length: 15; cdr3_aa: CASKVEGFAYYGYTF; cdr3_nt: TGTGCCAGCAAGGTCGAGGGTTTTGCTTACTATGGCTACACCTTC
j_call: TRBJ2-2; v_call: TRBV6-5; clone_size: few; d_call: TRBD1; cdr3_length: 16; cdr3_aa: CASSYSGQGNTGELFF; cdr3_nt: TGTGCCAGCAGTTACTCGGGACAGGGTAACACCGGGGAGCTGTTTTTT
j_call: TRBJ1-4; v_call: TRBV7-9; clone_size: -; d_call: TRBD1; cdr3_length: 15; cdr3_aa: CASSPGQGPIEKLFF; cdr3_nt: TGTGCCAGCAGCCCAGGACAGGGACCCATTGAAAAACTGTTTTTT
j_call: TRBJ1-2; v_call: TRBV28; clone_size: -; d_call: -; cdr3_length: 15; cdr3_aa: CASGIGEGGYYGYTF; cdr3_nt: TGTGCCAGCGGGATAGGCGAGGGAGGATACTATGGCTACACCTTC
j_call: TRBJ2-2; v_call: TRBV4-3; clone_size: -; d_call: TRBD1; cdr3_length: 18; cdr3_aa: CASSQDDRGDLNTGELFF; cdr3_nt: TGCGCCAGCAGCCAGGATGACAGGGGCGACCTGAACACCGGGGAGCTGTTTTTT
j_call: TRBJ2-2; v_call: TRBV5-1; clone_size: few; d_call: -; cdr3_length: 13; cdr3_aa: CASSLVVTGELFF; cdr3_nt: TGCGCCAGCAGCTTGGTAGTCACCGGGGAGCTGTTTTTT
j_call: TRBJ2-7; v_call: TRBV5-6; clone_size: -; d_call: -; cdr3_length: 13; cdr3_aa: CASRTASSYEQYF; cdr3_nt: TGTGCCAGCAGGACAGCGAGCTCCTACGAGCAGTACTTC
j_call: TRBJ2-1; v_call: TRBV23-1; clone_size: -; d_call: TRBD1; cdr3_length: 14; cdr3_aa: CASRQDRGDDEQFF; cdr3_nt: TGCGCCAGCAGACAGGACAGGGGGGATGATGAGCAGTTCTTC
j_call: TRBJ1-1; v_call: TRBV9; clone_size: -; d_call: TRBD1; cdr3_length: 12; cdr3_aa: CASSGDRVRAFF; cdr3_nt: TGTGCCAGCAGCGGCGACAGGGTACGTGCTTTCTTT
j_call: TRBJ1-2; v_call: TRBV6-5; clone_size: -; d_call: -; cdr3_length: 14; cdr3_aa: CASSYSRDIYGYTF; cdr3_nt: TGTGCCAGCAGTTACTCGAGGGACATCTATGGCTACACCTTC
j_call: TRBJ1-5; v_call: TRBV28; clone_size: few; d_call: -; cdr3_length: 15; cdr3_aa: CASSLFAGDNQPQHF; cdr3_nt: TGTGCCAGCAGTTTATTTGCAGGGGACAATCAGCCCCAGCATTTT